Here is one T cell receptor beta chain with its context. The CDR3 runs 11 residues. With 8 bases clipped from V and 5 bases from J, the junction kept 3 bases outside the gene matches. CDR1 and CDR2 (germline): ENHRY, SYGVKD. These data are taken from a study of blood T cell repertoires in COVID-19. Study information: T cells, B-cell-depleted T cells, or PBMCs provided the cDNA or gDNA that served as material.

Using immunoSEQ multiplex PCR, the repertoire was profiled, and TCRdb retains in-frame clones only, with some absent. The table shows 120,000 to 150,000 clones, with approximately 88% occurring only once. Sequenced material: peripheral blood. The rearrangement uses TRBV10-3 and TRBJ2-7; 7 nucleotides align to TRBD2. This TCR was sampled from a man in his sixties with active or convalescent COVID-19. The CDR3 loop is CAIGGRDEQYF. The CDR3 DNA reads TGTGCCATCGGGGGGAGGGACGAGCAGTACTTC.